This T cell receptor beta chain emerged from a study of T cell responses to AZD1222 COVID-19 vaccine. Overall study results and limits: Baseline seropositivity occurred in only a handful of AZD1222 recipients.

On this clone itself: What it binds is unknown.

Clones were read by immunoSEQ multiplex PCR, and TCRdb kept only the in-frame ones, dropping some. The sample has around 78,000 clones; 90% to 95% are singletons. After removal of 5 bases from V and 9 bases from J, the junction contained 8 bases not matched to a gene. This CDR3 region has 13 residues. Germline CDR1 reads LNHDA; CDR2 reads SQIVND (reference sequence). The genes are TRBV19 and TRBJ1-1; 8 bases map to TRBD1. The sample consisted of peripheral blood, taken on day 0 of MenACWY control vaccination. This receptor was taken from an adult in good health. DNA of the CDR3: TGTGCCAGTAGTGGCCTCGGGACAGGAAAAGCTTTCTTT. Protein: CASSGLGTGKAFF.